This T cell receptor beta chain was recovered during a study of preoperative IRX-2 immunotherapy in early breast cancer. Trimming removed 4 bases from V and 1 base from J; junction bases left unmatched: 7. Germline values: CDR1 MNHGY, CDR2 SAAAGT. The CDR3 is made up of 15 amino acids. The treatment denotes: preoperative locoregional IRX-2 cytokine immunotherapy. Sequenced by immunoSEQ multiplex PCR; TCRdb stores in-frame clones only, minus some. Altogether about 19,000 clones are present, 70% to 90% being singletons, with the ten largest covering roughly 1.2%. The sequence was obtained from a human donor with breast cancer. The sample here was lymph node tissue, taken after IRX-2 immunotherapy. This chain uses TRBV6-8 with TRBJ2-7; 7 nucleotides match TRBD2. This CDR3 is CASSSTGEGSYEQYF. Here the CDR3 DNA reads TGTGCCAGCAGTTCCACTGGGGAGGGATCCTACGAGCAGTACTTC.